One and the same sample provided the 27 T cell receptor beta chains below, sequenced in a study of low-dose radiotherapy and immunotherapy resistance in tumors. Priming of first-strand cDNA relied on TRAV- and TRBV-specific primers (covering alpha and beta chains). TCR amplification used 20 PCR cycles, a constant-region primer and a V-primer adapter. TCRdb reprocessed the reads via MiXCR and lists one record per CDR3 protein. The sample carries over 65,000 distinct CDR3 sequences, about a sixth recorded once. Time point given: before trial treatment. Source: PBMCs, taken before treatment. The receptor source for this set is a male donor with prostate cancer.

This clonotype was seen many times. The gene calls are TRBV7-2 and TRBJ1-2; 8 nucleotides match TRBD1. CDR3 length: 16 residues. The ends lost 5 bases at V and 4 bases at J; junction bases unmatched: 12. The germline V gene has CDR1 SGHTA and CDR2 FQGNSA. CDR3 nucleotides: TGTGCCAGCAGCAACTCAGGGGGCGGCGGCCCCTATGGCTACACCTTC. Translated: CASSNSGGGGPYGYTF.

The V and J genes are TRBV10-2 and TRBJ1-6; D not resolved. From germline, CDR1 is WSHSY and CDR2 SAAADI. V lost 6 bases, J lost 14 bases, and 8 bases lay in between. The CDR3 has 10 residues. This CDR3 is CASREGSLHF. DNA of the CDR3: TGCGCCAGCAGGGAAGGGTCCCTCCACTTT.

The V gene is TRBV15, the J gene TRBJ2-5; the D is unclear. This CDR3 region has 12 residues. CDR1 and CDR2 (germline): LNHNV, YYDKDF (reference sequence). The V and J ends lost 4 bases and 4 bases respectively, with 7 bases between them. The CDR3 sequence: CATSNLGETQYF. CDR3 in DNA: TGTGCCACCAGCAACCTCGGAGAGACCCAGTACTTC.

The rearrangement links TRBV11-2 to TRBJ2-3, with 9 nucleotides matching TRBD2. V was pared by 0 bases and J by 4 bases, with 2 bases of the junction left unmatched. Germline V gene lookup returns CDR1 SGHAT and CDR2 FQNNGV. There are 15 residues in the CDR3. The CDR3 reads CASSLDRGGADTQYF. The CDR3, as DNA: TGTGCCAGCAGCTTAGATCGCGGGGGGGCAGATACGCAGTATTTT. Full variable domain (missing parts from reference TRBV11-2 and TRBJ2-3): EAGVAQSPRYKIIEKRQSVAFWCNPISGHATLYWYQQILGQGPKLLIQFQNNGVVDDSQLPKDRFSAERLKGVDSTLKIQPAKLEDSAVYLCASSLDRGGADTQYFGPGTRLTVL.

On this clonotype: A far larger clone is off by one base, so a read error is likely. This CDR3 reads CASSLDISNQPQHF. DNA for the CDR3: TGTGCCAGCAGTTTGGATATAAGCAATCAGCCCCAGCATTTT. The J gene is TRBJ1-5, the V gene TRBV28, with D uncertain. Germline CDR1 is MDHEN and CDR2 is SYDVKM. The CDR3 totals 14 residues. V was trimmed by 3 bases and J by 1 base, leaving 7 bases between them.

This clonotype has ten or more counts. The chain recombines TRBV29-1 with TRBJ2-5; 11 positions agree with TRBD2. Losses at the gene ends were 5 bases for V and 2 bases for J; bases not matched to a gene: 16. The V gene's germline CDR1 is SQVTM and CDR2 ANQGSEA. CDR3 length equals 18 residues. CDR3 sequence (DNA): TGCAGCGTTTTACTAGCGGGGGCCCCCAGACCCTCACAAGAGACCCAGTACTTC. Residues: CSVLLAGAPRPSQETQYF.

This clonotype was observed many times. The chain joins TRBV3-1 to TRBJ2-7, with D hard to call. V lost 4 bases, J lost 3 bases, and 13 bases lay in between. Germline lookup yields CDR1 LGHDT and CDR2 YNNKEL (reference sequence). CDR3 length: 14 amino acids. The CDR3 DNA reads TGTGCCAGCAGCCGGACGAATTATGACTACGAGCAGTACTTC. Protein sequence: CASSRTNYDYEQYF.

This rearrangement joins TRBV6-1 to TRBJ2-1, with D tentatively TRBD2 (5 bases). The V end lost 8 bases, the J end lost 9 bases, and 14 bases lay between the germline ends. Germline V gives CDR1 MNHNS, CDR2 SASEGT. The CDR3 extends over 12 amino acids. CDR3 protein: CASAGDAGEQFF. CDR3 nucleotide sequence: TGTGCCAGCGCGGGCGACGCCGGTGAGCAGTTCTTC.

This clonotype was recorded many times. The V call is TRBV11-2, the J call TRBJ2-7, with TRBD1 as a possible D gene (6 bases). The CDR3 length is 17 residues. In germline, CDR1 is SGHAT, CDR2 FQNNGV. The germline V and J ends were trimmed by 2 bases and 1 base, with 18 bases remaining between them. The CDR3, as DNA: TGTGCCAGCAGCTTACTCTACACAGGGTCCCCTTCCTACGAGCAGTACTTC. Translated, it gives CASSLLYTGSPSYEQYF.

This clonotype was seen ten or more times. The CDR3 loop reads CASSVDAGGVIIQETQYF. In DNA form, the CDR3 reads TGTGCCAGCAGCGTAGATGCAGGGGGCGTCATCATCCAAGAGACCCAGTACTTC. The V and J genes are TRBV9 and TRBJ2-5; 8 bases are shared with TRBD1. CDR3 length: 18 amino acids. Trimming removed 0 bases from V and 1 base from J; junction bases left unmatched: 11. The germline V gene encodes CDR1 SGDLS and CDR2 YYNGEE.

This sequence joins TRBV4-1 and TRBJ2-3; TRBD2 might be the D (6 bases). The CDR3 contains 17 residues. The germline gives CDR1 MGHRA, CDR2 YSYEKL. The germline V and J ends were trimmed by 0 bases and 2 bases, with 15 bases remaining between them. The CDR3 sequence is CASSQDGGGAATDTQYF. The CDR3 DNA reads TGCGCCAGCAGCCAAGATGGTGGCGGGGCGGCCACAGATACGCAGTATTTT.

Only a few counts were recorded for this clonotype. The chain couples TRBV2 to TRBJ1-3, with TRBD1 as a possible D gene (5 bases). Germline-derived CDR1 and CDR2 are SNHLY and FYNNEI. Trimming cost V 6 bases and J 3 bases, with 21 bases left between them. The CDR3 contains 17 residues. The CDR3 DNA is TGTGCCAGCAGCGGGAGGGCAGATCTCAGGGTTGGAAACACCATATATTTT. Translating it yields CASSGRADLRVGNTIYF.

This clonotype was recorded at least ten times. This sequence joins TRBV11-2 and TRBJ2-5, with D tentatively TRBD2 (6 bases). Per germline, CDR1 SGHAT and CDR2 FQNNGV. The V end lost 5 bases, the J end lost 1 base, and 11 bases lay between the germline ends. CDR3 length equals 14 residues. CDR3 region: CASSPGGVQETQYF. In nucleotides, the CDR3 is TGTGCCAGCAGCCCCGGGGGTGTCCAAGAGACCCAGTACTTC.

This clonotype was detected ten times or more. The chain couples TRBV13 to TRBJ2-7, with D tentatively TRBD1 or TRBD2 (5 bases each). Trimming cost V 4 bases and J 9 bases, with 16 bases left between them. CDR1 and CDR2 from the germline V gene are PRHDT and FYEKMQ (reference sequence). This CDR3 comprises 13 residues. CDR3 residues: CASSSWDPRWQYF. In DNA form, the CDR3 reads TGTGCCAGCAGCTCTTGGGACCCCCGGTGGCAGTACTTC.

This clonotype was detected ten times or more. The rearrangement uses TRBV20-1 and TRBJ1-6, with D tentatively TRBD1 (5 bases). Trimming removed 3 bases at V and 9 bases at J, with 12 bases between. This CDR3 has 13 amino acids. Germline CDR1 reads DFQATT; CDR2 reads SNEGSKA (reference sequence). CDR3 in DNA: TGCAGTGCTAGCGGGCAGGGCGGTTCACCCCTCCACTTT. Translation gives CSASGQGGSPLHF.

The sample holds many counts of this clonotype. The rearrangement links TRBV12-3 or TRBV12-4 to TRBJ1-5, with D unclear. Trimming removed 3 bases from V and 5 bases from J, with 8 bases in between. This CDR3 comprises 13 residues. CDR3 sequence reads: CASSFSRDQPQHF. The CDR3 DNA reads as TGTGCCAGCAGTTTTTCGCGGGATCAGCCCCAGCATTTT.

The table lists this clonotype with many counts. The chain carries TRBV5-6 and TRBJ1-1; 12 bases are shared with TRBD1. The germline CDR1 and CDR2 sequences are SGHDT and YYEEEE. The CDR3 consists of 21 residues. The V segment lost 4 bases and the J segment 4 bases; nucleotides outside the gene matches: 23. This CDR3 is CASSVGVPGWDRGQVGTEAFF. CDR3 coding DNA: TGTGCCAGCAGCGTGGGCGTCCCTGGTTGGGACAGGGGGCAGGTGGGCACTGAAGCTTTCTTT.

This clonotype was observed many times. The rearrangement joins TRBV11-2 to TRBJ2-7; 8 bases line up with TRBD1. The CDR3 is 11 residues long. The germline V gene encodes CDR1 SGHAT and CDR2 FQNNGV. The V segment lost 1 base and the J segment 12 bases; nucleotides outside the gene matches: 2. The CDR3, as DNA: TGTGCCAGCAGCTTAGGCGGGACAGGGTACTTC. Amino acids: CASSLGGTGYF.

This clonotype was found many times. This chain connects TRBV29-1 to TRBJ2-5; D may match TRBD1 or TRBD2 (5 bases each). There are 14 residues in the CDR3. The V and J ends lost 6 bases and 3 bases respectively, with 17 bases between them. Germline loops: CDR1 SQVTM, CDR2 ANQGSEA. The CDR3, as DNA: TGCAGCGTCCACATAAGAGGGGCAGAAGAGACCCAGTACTTC. Protein sequence: CSVHIRGAEETQYF.

This clonotype was recorded at least ten times. The rearrangement links TRBV20-1 to TRBJ2-5; D unclear. Between the trimmed V and J ends, which lost 3 bases and 5 bases, there was a span of 13 bases. CDR1 DFQATT and CDR2 SNEGSKA come from the germline V gene (reference sequence). CDR3 length equals 13 residues. DNA of the CDR3: TGCAGTGCTAGGGCCCCCCAAAGGGAGACCCAGTACTTC. Protein product: CSARAPQRETQYF.

This clonotype was recorded many times. J is TRBJ1-2 and V is TRBV25-1; no definite D call. Trimming pared 3 bases from V and 4 bases from J, leaving 9 bases between. This CDR3 has 13 amino acids. The germline V gene has CDR1 MGHDK and CDR2 SYGVNS. The DNA for the CDR3 is TGTGCCAGCAGTGAGATCGGTTCCTATGGCTACACCTTC. Encoded protein: CASSEIGSYGYTF.

This clonotype was seen only a few times. The chain joins TRBV11-2 to TRBJ2-1; D not certain. The V gene lost 4 bases and the J gene lost 10 bases, with 8 bases spanning the gap. Looked up from germline, CDR1 is SGHAT and CDR2 is FQNNGV. The CDR3 runs to 11 residues. The CDR3, as DNA: TGTGCCAGCAGCTCGAGTCCCGAGCAGTTCTTC. Its protein product is CASSSSPEQFF.

With regard to this clonotype: This likely reflects a read error, since a far larger clone is one base away. The chain has TRBV28 and TRBJ2-1, with TRBD1 matching over 9 bases. There are 13 residues in the CDR3. CDR1 is MDHEN, CDR2 SYDVKM, per germline. The CDR3 reads CTIGQGHDDEQFF. The DNA for the CDR3 is TGTACCATAGGACAGGGGCATGACGATGAGCAGTTCTTC.

This clonotype was picked up many times. V gene TRBV30 combines with J gene TRBJ2-3; weak D call: TRBD1 (6 bases). Germline CDR1 GTSNPN, CDR2 SVGIG (reference sequence). The CDR3 covers 15 residues. Trimming cost V 5 bases and J 0 bases, with 15 bases left between them. CDR3 sequence: CAWYWTADSTDTQYF. CDR3 DNA sequence: TGTGCCTGGTACTGGACAGCTGATAGCACAGATACGCAGTATTTT.

In its sample, this clonotype was seen many times. The chain employs TRBV23-1 and TRBJ2-7; 9 bases map to TRBD1. TRBV23-1 is known as an ORF, though its function is uncertain. Trimming cost V 9 bases and J 0 bases; bases outside gene matches: 6. The CDR3 extends over 14 amino acids. As DNA, the CDR3 is TGCGCCAGTGAAACGGGACAGGGCTCCTACGAGCAGTACTTC. The encoded protein is CASETGQGSYEQYF.

This clonotype was counted ten times or more. The CDR3 DNA sequence: TGTGCCAGCAGTCCCCTTTCCGCGATGAACACTGAAGCTTTCTTT. Protein: CASSPLSAMNTEAFF. This sequence joins TRBV28 and TRBJ1-1; D is undetermined. V was shortened by 5 bases and J by 0 bases, with 13 bases between the two germline ends. Per germline, CDR1 MDHEN and CDR2 SYDVKM. The CDR3 covers 15 residues.

The rearrangement links TRBV2 to TRBJ2-7; TRBD2 matches at 10 bases. V dropped 8 bases and J dropped 4; count of bases not matched to a gene: 5. The CDR3 runs 13 residues. Germline values: CDR1 SNHLY, CDR2 FYNNEI. CDR3 in amino acids: CASEASGGYEQYF. In DNA, the CDR3 is TGTGCCAGCGAAGCTAGCGGGGGATACGAGCAGTACTTC.